These T cell receptor beta chains were read from a single sample in a study of response to subunit inactivated influenza vaccine. TCRdb reprocessed the RT-PCR reads with MiXCR, giving one entry per CDR3 protein. The data contain about 540,000 distinct CDR3 sequences, less than 25% of them singletons. The data also belong to a second study, concerning T cells expressing NK-cell markers.

The sequenced sample was CD4+ T cells sorted from PBMCs, obtained roughly 13 days after vaccination. Receptor source: a man aged 50-59 years who received an inactivated influenza vaccine. Each CDR3 is given with its conserved first and last residue. D genes are given only for firm matches. Where a row states a size, it is once, few, many or the class of an expanded clone; other rows omit it.

size	J	D	V	DNA	CDR3
many	TRBJ2-1	.	TRBV6-5	TGTGCCAGCAGTTACTCTACGGGGAATGAGCAGTTCTTC	CASSYSTGNEQFF
.	TRBJ1-5	TRBD1	TRBV7-2	TGTGCCAGCAGTTTGCAGTCAGGGGGGAATCAGCCCCAGCATTTT	CASSLQSGGNQPQHF
.	TRBJ2-7	.	TRBV6-2/TRBV6-3	TGTGCCAGCAGCTCTCCTTTTGACAGTCCCTACGAGCAGTACTTC	CASSSPFDSPYEQYF
.	TRBJ2-4	.	TRBV29-1	TGCAGCGTCCGGGACGGATTAAACATTCAGTACTTC	CSVRDGLNIQYF
.	TRBJ1-4	.	TRBV19	TGTGCCAGTAGCCTCGGCCCACTCGGAGCAAGGGATGAAAAACTGTTTTTT	CASSLGPLGARDEKLFF
.	TRBJ2-3	TRBD2	TRBV7-9	TGTGCCAGCAGCCCTCGGGGAGCGGGGCCTAGCACAGATACGCAGTATTTT	CASSPRGAGPSTDTQYF
few	TRBJ2-5	.	TRBV6-1	TGTGCCAGTTCTGGCTGGCAAGAGACCCAGTACTTC	CASSGWQETQYF
.	TRBJ1-4	.	TRBV5-6	TGTGCCAGCAGCGAAGACAGTAATGAAAAACTGTTTTTT	CASSEDSNEKLFF
few	TRBJ2-5	.	TRBV2	TGTGCCAGCAGTGAGGTCGGGAGTAGGGAGACCCAGTACTTC	CASSEVGSRETQYF
.	TRBJ1-6	TRBD1	TRBV5-1	TGCGCCAGCAGCTTGTGGGGACAGGTTAATTCACCCCTCCACTTT	CASSLWGQVNSPLHF
.	TRBJ2-5	TRBD2	TRBV28	TGTGCCAGCAGTTACCCTCCCGGGAGGCCCTCCGGGGAGACCCAGTACTTC	CASSYPPGRPSGETQYF
.	TRBJ2-3	.	TRBV4-3	TGCGCCAGCAGCCAAGATCCAGCCAGCACAGATACGCAGTATTTT	CASSQDPASTDTQYF
.	TRBJ2-7	TRBD1	TRBV12-3/TRBV12-4	TGTGCCAGCAGTTTAGACGGCGGCGGGACAGGGCTGTACTTC	CASSLDGGGTGLYF
.	TRBJ2-2	.	TRBV18	TGTGCCAGCTCCTCCGATTCGAGCACCGGGGAGCTGTTTTTT	CASSSDSSTGELFF
many	TRBJ2-3	TRBD2	TRBV20-1	TGCAGTGCCAAAACGACTAGCGGGAGATCTGATACGCAGTATTTT	CSAKTTSGRSDTQYF
.	TRBJ2-3	TRBD1	TRBV10-3	TGTGCCATCAGTGAGCACGGGACAGGTGCAGATACGCAGTATTTT	CAISEHGTGADTQYF
few	TRBJ2-4	.	TRBV15	TGTGCCACCAGCGCAACTTCAGGATTAGCCAAAAACATTCAGTACTTC	CATSATSGLAKNIQYF
few	TRBJ2-5	.	TRBV5-1	TGCGCCAGCAGCTTGGCTGGACACGACCAAGAGACCCAGTACTTC	CASSLAGHDQETQYF
.	TRBJ2-7	.	TRBV5-1	TGCGCCAGCAGCTTGATCCAGGGCCCCTACGAGCAGTACTTC	CASSLIQGPYEQYF
.	TRBJ1-6	.	TRBV3-1	TGTGCCAGCAGCCAAGGGAGACAGTATAATTCACCCCTCCACTTT	CASSQGRQYNSPLHF
few	TRBJ2-1	TRBD1	TRBV7-7	TGTGCTAGCAGCCGACAGGGTTTCAATGAGCAGTTCTTC	CASSRQGFNEQFF
.	TRBJ2-1	.	TRBV20-1	TGCAGTGCTAGAGATCCCCAGGGGGGAGACAATGAGCAGTTCTTC	CSARDPQGGDNEQFF
.	TRBJ2-7	.	TRBV18	TGTGCCAGCTCACCACCAGGAACACACACCTCCTACAAGCAGTACTTC	CASSPPGTHTSYKQYF
few	TRBJ2-3	TRBD2	TRBV12-3/TRBV12-4	TGTGCCAGCAGTCCAGCGGGGCCGGCAGATACGCAGTATTTT	CASSPAGPADTQYF
few	TRBJ1-3	.	TRBV10-3	TGTGCCATTAACTCTGGAAACACCATATATTTT	CAINSGNTIYF
few	TRBJ2-7	.	TRBV6-2/TRBV6-3	TGTGCCAGCAGAGCCGCGGCTGATCCAGCCTACGAGCAGTACTTC	CASRAAADPAYEQYF
.	TRBJ2-5	.	TRBV19	TGTGCCAGTAGTATCGATCGGTCCAGGGCAGAGACCCAGTACTTC	CASSIDRSRAETQYF
.	TRBJ1-5	TRBD1	TRBV6-2/TRBV6-3	TGTGCCAGCAGTAGGACAGGGTACAATCAGCCCCAGCATTTT	CASSRTGYNQPQHF
few	TRBJ2-7	TRBD1	TRBV7-6	TGTGCCAGCAGCTCCCCAGGGGGCCGTACCTACGAGCAGTACTTC	CASSSPGGRTYEQYF
few	TRBJ2-1	.	TRBV28	TGTGCCAGCAGGCCCTTACTACGAGAGCAGTTCTTC	CASRPLLREQFF
few	TRBJ1-5	.	TRBV12-3/TRBV12-4	TGTGCCAGCAGCGACAGTGATGGCAATCAGCCCCAGCATTTT	CASSDSDGNQPQHF
many	TRBJ2-7	.	TRBV6-2/TRBV6-3	TGTGCCAGCAGTTACTGGAGATCAACCTCCTCCTACGAGCAGTACTTC	CASSYWRSTSSYEQYF
few	TRBJ2-3	.	TRBV5-5	TGTGCCAGCAGCTTGTTTGAGACACAAACTAGCACAGATACGCAGTATTTT	CASSLFETQTSTDTQYF
.	TRBJ1-4	.	TRBV9	TGTGCCAGCAGCGCCGGGACGGTTGCCGATAATGAAAAACTGTTTTTT	CASSAGTVADNEKLFF
few	TRBJ2-3	TRBD1	TRBV10-3	TGTGCCATCAGGGGACAGGGGGCGTTCACAGATACGCAGTATTTT	CAIRGQGAFTDTQYF
few	TRBJ2-3	TRBD2	TRBV6-2/TRBV6-3	TGTGCCAGCAGTTACTGGATGTTACTAGCGGGAGGATACTTTCGGACAGATACGCAGTATTTT	CASSYWMLLAGGYFRTDTQYF
many	TRBJ1-6	.	TRBV3-1	TGTGCCAGCAGCTTCAGGGGAAGTGATTCACCCCTCCACTTT	CASSFRGSDSPLHF
few	TRBJ2-2	TRBD2	TRBV11-1	TGTGCCAGCACCCGCAGACTAGCGGGAGACACCGGGGAGCTGTTTTTT	CASTRRLAGDTGELFF
.	TRBJ2-2	.	TRBV10-3	TGTGCCATCAGCGAGGTCTCCACCGGGGAGCTGTTTTTT	CAISEVSTGELFF